This is a list of T cell receptor beta chains from one sample in a study of blood T cell repertoires in COVID-19. This table comes from immunoSEQ multiplex PCR, and its TCRdb copy is limited to in-frame clones, with some not included. The table shows around 400,000 clones, with around 87% occurring only once. The sequenced sample consisted of peripheral blood. These receptors all come from a woman aged 60-75 years with COVID-19, enrolled during active disease. The CDR3 runs from the conserved cysteine through the conserved F or W. A D gene is named only where the DNA matches it firmly. Only part of the rows carry a size: once, few, many, or a class if the clone is expanded.

size: once
J: TRBJ1-5
length: 14
D: TRBD1
V: TRBV2
DNA: TGTGCCAGCAGTGGGACAGGGGGCGGTCAGCCCCAGCATTTT
CDR3: CASSGTGGGQPQHF

size: NA
J: TRBJ1-5
length: 15
D: NA
V: TRBV5-1
DNA: TGCGCCAGCCGCACAACAGGAGATAGCAATCAGCCCCAGCATTTT
CDR3: CASRTTGDSNQPQHF

size: NA
J: TRBJ2-5
length: 14
D: TRBD1
V: TRBV18
DNA: TGTGCCAGCTCACCGGGACAGGGTAAAGAGACCCAGTACTTC
CDR3: CASSPGQGKETQYF

size: NA
J: TRBJ1-5
length: 15
D: NA
V: TRBV2
DNA: TGTGCCAGCAGTTACTCCGACAGGACCAATCAGCCCCAGCATTTT
CDR3: CASSYSDRTNQPQHF

size: NA
J: TRBJ1-2
length: 16
D: NA
V: TRBV6-6
DNA: TGTGCCAGCAGCAGAAGCCTACAGGATCCCTCGAGTGGCTACACCTTC
CDR3: CASSRSLQDPSSGYTF

size: NA
J: TRBJ1-1
length: 13
D: NA
V: TRBV10-3
DNA: TGTGCCATCAGTGAGTCTCGGGGGACTGAAGCTTTCTTT
CDR3: CAISESRGTEAFF

size: NA
J: TRBJ2-3
length: 16
D: TRBD1
V: TRBV9
DNA: TGTGCCAGCAGCGTAGCTCACAGGGGGCCCACAGATACGCAGTATTTT
CDR3: CASSVAHRGPTDTQYF

size: once
J: TRBJ2-7
length: 13
D: TRBD1
V: TRBV10-3
DNA: TGTGCCATGCGACAGGGAGACCCCTACGAGCAGTACTTC
CDR3: CAMRQGDPYEQYF

size: NA
J: TRBJ2-7
length: 16
D: TRBD1
V: TRBV10-3
DNA: TGTGCCATCAGTTCGGGCACAGGGGCCCCCTCGTCTGGGCAGTACTTC
CDR3: CAISSGTGAPSSGQYF

size: NA
J: TRBJ1-2
length: 12
D: TRBD1
V: TRBV6-5
DNA: TGTGCCAGCAGCGACAGGGTGGGAGGCTACACCTTC
CDR3: CASSDRVGGYTF

size: NA
J: TRBJ1-2
length: 14
D: NA
V: TRBV3-1/TRBV3-2
DNA: TGTGCCAGCAGCCAATATGCGACTCCTGAGGGCTACACCTTC
CDR3: CASSQYATPEGYTF

size: once
J: TRBJ2-7
length: 15
D: TRBD2
V: TRBV3-1/TRBV3-2
DNA: TGTGCCAGCAGCTTTCGTGGGGGGGGATCCTACGAGCAGTACTTC
CDR3: CASSFRGGGSYEQYF

size: NA
J: TRBJ1-2
length: 15
D: TRBD1
V: TRBV18
DNA: TGTGCCAGCTCACCAAGTAAAGGGGGCCAGTATGGCTACACCTTC
CDR3: CASSPSKGGQYGYTF

size: few
J: TRBJ1-6
length: 13
D: NA
V: TRBV10-1
DNA: TGCGCCAGCAGTGTGTACACCGGGGCACCCCTCCACTTT
CDR3: CASSVYTGAPLHF

size: NA
J: TRBJ1-5
length: 14
D: NA
V: TRBV19
DNA: TGTGCCAGCATTTCAGGGTTTAGCAATCAGCCCCAGCATTTT
CDR3: CASISGFSNQPQHF

size: NA
J: TRBJ2-1
length: 13
D: TRBD2
V: TRBV27
DNA: TGTGCCAGCAGTTTGCGCCTAGCGGGTGAGCAGTTCTTC
CDR3: CASSLRLAGEQFF

size: NA
J: TRBJ2-7
length: 15
D: NA
V: TRBV6-5
DNA: TGTGCCAGCAATTCCCAAGGGGGACACAACTACGAGCAGTACTTC
CDR3: CASNSQGGHNYEQYF

size: NA
J: TRBJ1-4
length: 15
D: NA
V: TRBV5-1
DNA: TGCGCCAGCAGCTTGGCCGGTGCAACTAATGAAAAACTGTTTTTT
CDR3: CASSLAGATNEKLFF

size: NA
J: TRBJ2-2
length: 14
D: TRBD1
V: TRBV6-5
DNA: TGTGCCAGCAGCGGGACAGGGGATACCGGGGAGCTGTTTTTT
CDR3: CASSGTGDTGELFF

size: once
J: TRBJ2-7
length: 14
D: TRBD1
V: TRBV11-2
DNA: TGTGCCAGCAGTCTGGACAGGGTTCCTAGCGAGCAGTACTTC
CDR3: CASSLDRVPSEQYF

size: few
J: TRBJ1-2
length: 12
D: TRBD1
V: TRBV2
DNA: TGTGCCAGCAGCCGACAGGGACATGGCTACACCTTC
CDR3: CASSRQGHGYTF

size: few
J: TRBJ2-2
length: 16
D: TRBD1
V: TRBV3-1/TRBV3-2
DNA: TGTGCCAGCAGCCCCTTTGGGACAGGGGACACCGGGGAGCTGTTTTTT
CDR3: CASSPFGTGDTGELFF

size: once
J: TRBJ1-1
length: 12
D: NA
V: TRBV7-3
DNA: TGTGCCAGCAGCTCGGTGAACACTGAAGCTTTCTTT
CDR3: CASSSVNTEAFF

size: NA
J: TRBJ2-3
length: 16
D: TRBD2
V: TRBV18
DNA: TGTGCCAGCTCACCAATCGCGGGGGGGCCCGGAGATACGCAGTATTTT
CDR3: CASSPIAGGPGDTQYF

size: NA
J: TRBJ1-4
length: 17
D: NA
V: TRBV13
DNA: TGTGCCAGCAGCTTCGGAAAGATGACAGGTCTAAATGAAAAACTGTTTTTT
CDR3: CASSFGKMTGLNEKLFF

size: NA
J: TRBJ1-1
length: 13
D: NA
V: TRBV5-1
DNA: TGCGCCAGCAGCTTGGGATGGGGCCCTGAAGCTTTCTTT
CDR3: CASSLGWGPEAFF

size: few
J: TRBJ2-3
length: 17
D: TRBD2
V: TRBV7-2
DNA: TGTGCCAGCAGCCCTATGGGACTAGCGGGGTTGGCAGATACGCAGTATTTT
CDR3: CASSPMGLAGLADTQYF

size: NA
J: TRBJ2-5
length: 19
D: NA
V: TRBV4-1
DNA: TGCGCCAGCAGCCAAGACATGGGATCGTCACTAGGATACCAAGAGACCCAGTACTTC
CDR3: CASSQDMGSSLGYQETQYF

size: NA
J: TRBJ1-1
length: 13
D: TRBD1
V: TRBV2
DNA: TGTGCCAACCGGGGACAGGTGAACACTGAAGCTTTCTTT
CDR3: CANRGQVNTEAFF

size: NA
J: TRBJ1-5
length: 14
D: NA
V: TRBV5-1
DNA: TGCGCCAGCAAACAGGGTGATGGCAATCAGCCCCAGCATTTT
CDR3: CASKQGDGNQPQHF

size: once
J: TRBJ1-6
length: 16
D: NA
V: TRBV7-2
DNA: TGTGCCAGCAGCCAATTCGGGAGACAGACGGATTCACCCCTCCACTTT
CDR3: CASSQFGRQTDSPLHF

size: NA
J: TRBJ1-1
length: 14
D: NA
V: TRBV11-2
DNA: TGTGCCAGCAGCCAAGGGGGTAGTCTCACTGAAGCTTTCTTT
CDR3: CASSQGGSLTEAFF

size: NA
J: TRBJ2-1
length: 17
D: TRBD1
V: TRBV6-1
DNA: TGTGCCAGCAGTGAAGCGCGGGGGACAGGGGTTAGCAATGAGCAGTTCTTC
CDR3: CASSEARGTGVSNEQFF

size: NA
J: TRBJ1-5
length: 14
D: NA
V: TRBV6-6
DNA: TGTGCCAGCAGCCAGGTTTCGAGCAATCAGCCCCAGCATTTT
CDR3: CASSQVSSNQPQHF

size: NA
J: TRBJ2-2
length: 15
D: TRBD1
V: TRBV10-3
DNA: TGTGCCATCAGGGACAGGTTCGAAGGCACCGGGGAGCTGTTTTTT
CDR3: CAIRDRFEGTGELFF

size: NA
J: TRBJ2-1
length: 14
D: NA
V: TRBV29-1
DNA: TGCAGCGTGCGGACTGGCCTTCCCTACAATGAGCAGTTCTTC
CDR3: CSVRTGLPYNEQFF

size: NA
J: TRBJ2-6
length: 16
D: NA
V: TRBV19
DNA: TGTGCCAGTAGTATACTTGGGCTCTCTGGGGCCAACGTCCTGACTTTC
CDR3: CASSILGLSGANVLTF

size: NA
J: TRBJ1-4
length: 14
D: NA
V: TRBV7-9
DNA: TGTGCCAGCAGCCCAGACAGTGCTAATGAAAAACTGTTTTTT
CDR3: CASSPDSANEKLFF

size: NA
J: TRBJ1-5
length: 18
D: TRBD1
V: TRBV28
DNA: TGTGCCAGCAGGACGTCCCCCGGGACAGGGGATAGCAATCAGCCCCAGCATTTT
CDR3: CASRTSPGTGDSNQPQHF

size: NA
J: TRBJ1-2
length: 11
D: NA
V: TRBV6-5
DNA: TGTGCCAGCATGGGGAGGGACGGCTACACCTTC
CDR3: CASMGRDGYTF

size: NA
J: TRBJ1-2
length: 13
D: NA
V: TRBV2
DNA: TGTGCCAGCAGGAGGTTAGCTAACTATGGCTACACCTTC
CDR3: CASRRLANYGYTF

size: NA
J: TRBJ2-3
length: 15
D: TRBD2
V: TRBV29-1
DNA: TGCAGCGTTGGAAGTCGGTCTAGCGGGGCAGATACGCAGTATTTT
CDR3: CSVGSRSSGADTQYF

size: NA
J: TRBJ1-4
length: 16
D: NA
V: TRBV11-2
DNA: TGTGCCAGCAGCTTAAAAACCTCAATACTGAATGAAAAACTGTTTTTT
CDR3: CASSLKTSILNEKLFF

size: NA
J: TRBJ2-2
length: 16
D: TRBD2
V: TRBV19
DNA: TGTGCCAGTAGTATCAGGGCGGGGGTGAACACCGGGGAGCTGTTTTTT
CDR3: CASSIRAGVNTGELFF

size: once
J: TRBJ2-5
length: 13
D: NA
V: TRBV27
DNA: TGTGCCAGTGCGCCCGACGTCGGGGAGACCCAGTACTTC
CDR3: CASAPDVGETQYF

size: NA
J: TRBJ2-4
length: 19
D: TRBD1
V: TRBV4-1
DNA: TGCGCCAGCAGCCAAACCCCTCTACAGGGGGCGGCAGCCAAAAACATTCAGTACTTC
CDR3: CASSQTPLQGAAAKNIQYF

size: NA
J: TRBJ1-5
length: 15
D: NA
V: TRBV4-1
DNA: TGCGCCAGCAGCCAAGATCCCGCAGGGCCTCAGCCCCAGCATTTT
CDR3: CASSQDPAGPQPQHF

size: once
J: TRBJ1-5
length: 16
D: NA
V: TRBV2
DNA: TGTGCCAGCAGTGAAAGGGGGGCAGGGAGGGATCAGCCCCAGCATTTT
CDR3: CASSERGAGRDQPQHF

size: NA
J: TRBJ1-6
length: 16
D: NA
V: TRBV7-8
DNA: TGTGCCAGCAACGTACAGTCGAGCTCCTATAATTCACCCCTCCACTTT
CDR3: CASNVQSSSYNSPLHF

size: NA
J: TRBJ1-4
length: 14
D: NA
V: TRBV7-9
DNA: TGTGCCAGCAGCTTAGGGCAGATTAATGAAAAACTGTTTTTT
CDR3: CASSLGQINEKLFF

size: NA
J: TRBJ2-3
length: 14
D: TRBD1
V: TRBV11-2
DNA: TGTGCCAGCAGCTTCGGGACAGTCACAGATACGCAGTATTTT
CDR3: CASSFGTVTDTQYF

size: NA
J: TRBJ2-1
length: 17
D: TRBD2
V: TRBV7-6
DNA: TGTGCCAGCACCATAGGGATCGGGACTAGCGGGTGGAATGAGCAGTTCTTC
CDR3: CASTIGIGTSGWNEQFF

size: few
J: TRBJ1-3
length: 15
D: NA
V: TRBV5-5
DNA: TGTGCCAGCAGCTTGTCCCACAGCTCTGGAAACACCATATATTTT
CDR3: CASSLSHSSGNTIYF

size: NA
J: TRBJ2-1
length: 11
D: NA
V: TRBV7-9
DNA: TGTGCCAGCAGCTCGGACTCCCGGCAGTTCTTC
CDR3: CASSSDSRQFF